Listed here are 18 T cell receptor beta chains from one sample, sequenced in a study of blood T cell repertoires in COVID-19 (dated by TCRdb to the early 2020s). Library generation was performed with the immunoSEQ multiplex PCR assay. As stored in TCRdb, this immuneACCESS dataset retains in-frame rearrangements with V and J assigned. A fraction of the clones does not appear; measured against another copy, unresolved V genes explain less than half of the discrepancy, and the remainder lacks a known reason. The sample data list 250,000 to 300,000 clones, and 85% to 90% of these were observed just once. Jointly, the top ten make up roughly 1.6% of the sample. Sequenced material: peripheral blood. These receptors all come from a woman aged 40 to 50 who had recovered from COVID-19.

This clone was seen more than once but under ten times. This sequence joins TRBV12-3 or TRBV12-4 and TRBJ1-5; the match to TRBD1 covers 7 bases. V lost 3 bases and J lost 5; bases outside the gene matches: 1. The CDR3 sequence is 13 residues long. CDR3 loop: CASSFQGDQPQHF. In DNA, the CDR3 is TGTGCCAGCAGTTTTCAGGGGGATCAGCCCCAGCATTTT.

The chain is built from TRBV27 and TRBJ2-7; TRBD1 might be the D (6 bases). Per the germline V gene, CDR1 is MNHEY and CDR2 is SMNVEV (reference sequence). V lost 9 bases, J lost 0 bases, and 12 bases lay in between. The CDR3 covers 13 residues. CDR3 DNA sequence: TGTGCCAGGGAAGGGGGATCCTCCTACGAGCAGTACTTC. Protein product: CAREGGSSYEQYF.

The rearrangement links TRBV5-6 to TRBJ1-1; D might be TRBD1 (6 bases). CDR1 and CDR2 (germline): SGHDT, YYEEEE. V shed 3 bases and J shed 3 bases, with 12 bases lying between them. CDR3 length: 14 residues. The CDR3 DNA is TGTGCCAGCAGCTCGTACTACAGGGACACTGAAGCTTTCTTT. Translated: CASSSYYRDTEAFF.

The chain recombines TRBV14 with TRBJ1-1; 7 positions agree with TRBD1. The CDR3 length is 16 residues. The germline gives CDR1 SGHDN, CDR2 FVKESK. Trimming removed 4 bases from V and 7 bases from J; junction bases left unmatched: 15. CDR3 region: CASSPTPTGWDDEAFF. CDR3 nucleotide sequence: TGTGCCAGCAGCCCCACCCCGACAGGGTGGGATGATGAAGCTTTCTTT.

This clone was seen only a few times. The chain carries TRBV9 and TRBJ1-2, with a tentative D call TRBD1 (5 bases). Germline CDR1 SGDLS, CDR2 YYNGEE. Trimming took 4 bases from V and 7 from J, leaving 17 bases between them. The CDR3 spans 14 residues. In nucleotides, the CDR3 is TGTGCCAGCAGCCCGCCCCAGGGCAGGGTTGGCTACACCTTC. Its protein product is CASSPPQGRVGYTF.

This chain joins TRBV5-1 and TRBJ2-2; 7 nucleotides match TRBD1. With V trimmed by 4 bases and J by 6 bases, 9 bases remained unmatched. The CDR3 is 15 residues long. Germline lookup yields CDR1 SGHRS and CDR2 YFSETQ. CDR3 sequence reads: CASSLRQGGSGELFF. CDR3 nucleotide sequence: TGCGCCAGCAGCCTCCGACAGGGTGGGTCCGGGGAGCTGTTTTTT.

The CDR3 region has the DNA TGCAGCGCCGACGAACGAGGCGGATATGGCTACACCTTC. Translated, it gives CSADERGGYGYTF. The chain uses TRBV29-1 and TRBJ1-2; D not resolved. V was cut by 7 bases and J by 5 bases, with 17 bases left in between. CDR3 size: 13 residues. Germline V gene sequence: CDR1 SQVTM, CDR2 ANQGSEA.

The rearrangement joins TRBV7-2 to TRBJ2-1, with D perhaps matching TRBD1 (5 bases). The V end lost 5 bases, the J end lost 4 bases, and 12 bases lay between the germline ends. The germline V gene encodes CDR1 SGHTA and CDR2 FQGNSA. The CDR3 is made up of 14 amino acids. The CDR3 DNA is TGTGCCAGCAGCAAGGGGCTAGGGTACAATGAGCAGTTCTTC. Translating gives CASSKGLGYNEQFF.

The chain links TRBV7-9 to TRBJ1-6; D perhaps matches TRBD1 (6 bases). CDR1 is SEHNR and CDR2 is FQNEAQ in the germline V gene (reference sequence). The length of the CDR3 is 14 residues. The V end was cut by 3 bases, the J end by 9 bases, with 12 bases between. The CDR3 sequence: CASSLAGAGSPLHF. The CDR3 region has the DNA TGTGCCAGCAGCTTGGCGGGGGCAGGTTCACCCCTCCACTTT.

The rearrangement uses TRBV10-1 and TRBJ2-7; D unclear. CDR3 length equals 11 residues. Between the trimmed V and J ends, which lost 1 base and 8 bases, there was a span of 6 bases. Germline-derived CDR1 and CDR2 are WNHNN and SYGVQD (reference sequence). The CDR3 region has the DNA TGCGCCAGCAGTGAGTATAGTAAGCAGTACTTC. Protein product: CASSEYSKQYF.

This rearrangement joins TRBV11-2 to TRBJ1-1, with unresolved D. This CDR3 contains 14 residues. V shed 2 bases and J shed 0 bases, with 7 bases lying between them. Germline CDR1 SGHAT, CDR2 FQNNGV. The CDR3 DNA reads TGTGCCAGCAGCTTAACGGGTATGAACACTGAAGCTTTCTTT. Protein product: CASSLTGMNTEAFF.

This chain uses TRBV7-8 with TRBJ1-6, with D possibly matching TRBD1 (6 bases). Germline loops: CDR1 SGHVS, CDR2 FQNEAQ. With 1 base removed from V and 14 bases from J, the gap between germline ends came to 21 bases. The CDR3 totals 16 residues. CDR3 amino acids: CASSLGAGPLRGTLHF. The DNA for the CDR3 is TGTGCCAGCAGCTTAGGTGCAGGACCGTTAAGGGGGACCCTCCACTTT.

CDR3 bases: TGTGCCAGCAGGCTTGGGACAGGGGGCTACACCGGGGAGCTGTTTTTT. As protein: CASRLGTGGYTGELFF. The chain carries TRBV7-2 and TRBJ2-2, with TRBD1 matching over 12 bases. The CDR3 totals 16 residues. Germline V CDR1 and CDR2: SGHTA, FQGNSA. Unmatched junction bases numbered 5, after V lost 6 bases and J lost 3 bases.

This chain joins TRBV21-1 and TRBJ1-2; TRBD1, the table's D call, was not compared with the DNA. TRBV21-1 is classified as a pseudogene. This CDR3 has 14 residues. CDR3 sequence: CASGHLRGHYGYTF. In DNA, the CDR3 is TGTGCCAGCGGACACCTCAGGGGACACTATGGCTACACCTTC.

The V and J genes are TRBV11-2 and TRBJ2-1, with TRBD2 identical over 16 bases. V shed 5 bases and J 8 bases; nucleotides not matched to a gene: 15. The CDR3 has 19 residues. The germline V gene has CDR1 SGHAT and CDR2 FQNNGV. The CDR3 bases are TGTGCCAGCAGCAAAGTAGGGACTAGCGGGGGGGCCCCCCCGTATGAGCAGTTCTTC. Protein: CASSKVGTSGGAPPYEQFF.

About this clone: Other nucleotide sequences in the sample specify the same CDR3. V gene TRBV6-2 or TRBV6-3 combines with J gene TRBJ1-1; weak D call: TRBD1 (5 bases). Germline V gives CDR1 MNHEY, CDR2 SVGEGT. The V gene lost 2 bases and the J gene lost 0 bases, with 10 bases spanning the gap. The CDR3 length is 15 residues. The CDR3 DNA is TGTGCCAGCAGTTACCCAACAGGAGTGAACACTGAAGCTTTCTTT. This codes for CASSYPTGVNTEAFF.

This clone is a singleton in its sample. This chain uses TRBV10-2 with TRBJ2-1, with D possibly matching TRBD1 (6 bases). The V and J ends lost 6 bases and 7 bases respectively, with 22 bases between them. CDR1 is WSHSY and CDR2 is SAAADI in the germline V gene. The CDR3 covers 16 residues. CDR3 loop: CASRRGRGVIGNEQFF. CDR3 DNA: TGCGCCAGCAGGAGGGGCAGGGGCGTAATCGGTAATGAGCAGTTCTTC.

V is TRBV4-3 and J is TRBJ1-2; 7 bases are shared with TRBD1. Germline V gene sequence: CDR1 LGHNA, CDR2 YSLEER. This CDR3 region has 14 residues. J lost 6 bases, V lost 4 bases, and 8 bases had no gene match. The CDR3 region is CASSRGGGADGYTF. CDR3 sequence (DNA): TGCGCCAGCAGCCGAGGAGGGGGCGCAGATGGCTACACCTTC.